One and the same sample provided the 12 T cell receptor beta chains below, sequenced in a study of cytomegalovirus exposure and HLA in healthy donors. The PCR ran on 60 Vbeta and 13 Jbeta primers. TCRdb's table, derived via immunoSEQ multiplex PCR, lists solely in-frame clones and lacks some. This sample has fewer than 200,000 clones, with more than 60% found just once. The sample consisted of PBMCs. These receptors were taken from a human donor in good health.

This clone was seen a handful of times. The CDR3 sequence is CASRWTGVRERFNEQYF. CDR3 sequence (DNA): TGTGCCAGCAGGTGGACAGGGGTAAGGGAGAGGTTCAACGAGCAGTACTTC. The V call is TRBV2, the J call TRBJ2-7, with 9 positions matching TRBD1. V was clipped by 6 bases and J by 5 bases; unmatched bases: 17. Looked up from germline, CDR1 is SNHLY and CDR2 is FYNNEI. This CDR3 comprises 17 residues.

The chain carries TRBV4-3 and TRBJ1-5; TRBD1 aligns across 9 bases. This CDR3 is 17 amino acids long. The germline gives CDR1 LGHNA, CDR2 YSLEER. V lost 1 base and J lost 6; bases outside the gene matches: 10. The CDR3, as DNA: TGCGCCAGCAGCCAAGTTGCCGGGACAGGGTTGAGTCAGCCCCAGCATTTT. Translated: CASSQVAGTGLSQPQHF.

This chain connects TRBV19 to TRBJ1-2; D is possibly TRBD1 (5 bases). This CDR3 spans 13 amino acids. V lost 7 bases to trimming and J lost 6 bases, with 15 bases between them. Per germline, CDR1 LNHDA and CDR2 SQIVND (reference sequence). Written as DNA, the CDR3 is TGTGCCAGTACTACACAGGCGTTTAATGGCTACACCTTC. Translating gives CASTTQAFNGYTF.

Here the CDR3 DNA reads TGTGCCAGCGCCAAGGATGGGGGCAGGACAAGCGGGGAGCTGTTTTTT. Residues: CASAKDGGRTSGELFF. The chain employs TRBV7-8 and TRBJ2-2; TRBD1 is a possible D gene (6 bases). Trimming took 8 bases from V and 7 from J, leaving 23 bases between them. Germline CDR1 SGHVS, CDR2 FQNEAQ. The CDR3 spans 16 residues. Based on the CDR3 plus reference TRBV7-8 and TRBJ2-2, the full variable domain is GAGVSQSPRYKVAKRGQDVALRCDPISGHVSLFWYQQALGQGPEFLTYFQNEAQLDKSGLPSDRFFAERPEGSVSTLKIQRTQQEDSAVYLCASAKDGGRTSGELFFGEGSRLTVL.

CDR3 protein: CAWSAPGLANGDTQYF. As DNA, the CDR3 is TGTGCCTGGAGTGCCCCGGGACTAGCGAATGGAGATACGCAGTATTTT. The chain couples TRBV30 to TRBJ2-3, with 10 nucleotides matching TRBD2. This CDR3 contains 16 residues. CDR1 and CDR2 from the germline V gene are GTSNPN and SVGIG (reference sequence). The J segment lost 5 bases and the V segment lost 1 base, leaving 9 bases of the junction unmatched. The full variable domain, rest sourced from reference TRBV30 and TRBJ2-3, is SQTIHQWPATLVQPVGSPLSLECTVEGTSNPNLYWYRQAAGRGLQLLFYSVGIGQISSEVPQNLSASRPQDRQFILSSKKLLLSDSGFYLCAWSAPGLANGDTQYFGPGTRLTVL.

The chain couples TRBV7-9 to TRBJ2-3; D might be TRBD2 (5 bases). Germline assignment: CDR1 SEHNR and CDR2 FQNEAQ (reference sequence). The CDR3 is 15 residues long. Trimming stripped 6 bases from V and 11 bases from J, with 24 bases between. The CDR3 sequence is CASSLLGLGEPMQYF. CDR3 coding DNA: TGTGCCAGCAGTCTACTAGGTTTGGGAGAGCCGATGCAGTATTTT.

The chain carries TRBV19 and TRBJ2-2; 8 nucleotides agree with TRBD2. After removal of 3 bases from V and 4 bases from J, the junction contained 7 bases not matched to a gene. CDR3 length: 16 residues. CDR1 and CDR2 (germline): LNHDA, SQIVND (reference sequence). The CDR3 spells CASSMLRGAGTGELFF. The CDR3 region has the DNA TGTGCCAGTAGTATGTTGCGGGGGGCGGGCACCGGGGAGCTGTTTTTT. Looking up the rest from reference TRBV19 and TRBJ2-2 gives the full variable domain: DGGITQSPKYLFRKEGQNVTLSCEQNLNHDAMYWYRQDPGQGLRLIYYSQIVNDFQKGDIAEGYSVSREKKESFPLTVTSAQKNPTAFYLCASSMLRGAGTGELFFGEGSRLTVL.

J is TRBJ1-6 and V is TRBV5-1; D gene unclear. The germline gives CDR1 SGHRS, CDR2 YFSETQ. CDR3 size: 15 residues. Between the trimmed V and J ends, which lost 0 bases and 9 bases, there was a span of 13 bases. The CDR3 nucleotides are TGCGCCAGCAGCTTGGGGAGGGATGGTGGTTCACCCCTCCACTTT. Its protein product is CASSLGRDGGSPLHF.

The chain joins TRBV18 to TRBJ1-1; tentatively, D is TRBD1 (6 bases). The V gene's germline CDR1 is KGHSH and CDR2 LQKENI. The length of the CDR3 is 14 residues. Between the trimmed V and J ends, which lost 7 bases and 1 base, there was a span of 13 bases. The CDR3 region is CASYYDRQNTEAFF. In DNA, the CDR3 is TGTGCCAGCTACTATGACAGGCAGAACACTGAAGCTTTCTTT. Variable domain in full (rest from reference TRBV18 and TRBJ1-1): NAGVMQNPRHLVRRRGQEARLRCSPMKGHSHVYWYRQLPEEGLKFMVYLQKENIIDESGMPKERFSAEFPKEGPSILRIQQVVRGDSAAYFCASYYDRQNTEAFFGQGTRLTVV.

The V call is TRBV18, the J call TRBJ1-6, with 9 nucleotides matching TRBD1. V lost 2 bases and J lost 0; bases outside the gene matches: 5. Germline V lookup: CDR1 KGHSH, CDR2 LQKENI. This CDR3 spans 18 amino acids. The CDR3 region has the DNA TGTGCCAGCTCACCATTTGGGACAGGGAGCTCCTATAATTCACCCCTCCACTTT. This encodes CASSPFGTGSSYNSPLHF.

Concerning this clone: Since no conserved phenylalanine or tryptophan closes the CDR3, a read error is the likely cause. The chain employs TRBV19 and TRBJ2-7; 7 bases match TRBD1. The V gene end was trimmed by 5 bases and the J gene end by 2 bases; junction bases not matched to a gene: 9. Germline values: CDR1 LNHDA, CDR2 SQIVND (reference sequence). The CDR3 runs 15 residues. The CDR3: CASSPEGAVTYEQYL. CDR3 sequence (DNA): TGTGCCAGTAGTCCCGAGGGGGCAGTTACCTACGAGCAGTACCTC.

The chain couples TRBV5-4 to TRBJ2-2; TRBD1 might be the D (5 bases). The CDR3 covers 15 residues. V lost 4 bases to trimming and J lost 0 bases, with 10 bases between them. CDR1 is SGHNT, CDR2 YYREEE, per germline (reference sequence). This chain's CDR3 is CASSPLRANTGELFF. CDR3 sequence (DNA): TGTGCCAGCAGCCCTCTCAGGGCGAACACCGGGGAGCTGTTTTTT.